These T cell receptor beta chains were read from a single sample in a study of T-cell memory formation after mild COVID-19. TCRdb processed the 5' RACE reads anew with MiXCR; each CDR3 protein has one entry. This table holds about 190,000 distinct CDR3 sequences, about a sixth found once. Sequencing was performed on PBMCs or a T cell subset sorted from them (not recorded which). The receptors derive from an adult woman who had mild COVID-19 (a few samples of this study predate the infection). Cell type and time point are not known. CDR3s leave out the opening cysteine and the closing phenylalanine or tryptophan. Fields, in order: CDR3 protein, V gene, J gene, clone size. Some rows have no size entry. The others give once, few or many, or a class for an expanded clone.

CDR3: ASSRGGGPTDTQY; V: TRBV13; J: TRBJ2-3; size: .
CDR3: ATRRGVTDTQY; V: TRBV24-1; J: TRBJ2-3; size: .
CDR3: ASSPDSLETQY; V: TRBV5-1; J: TRBJ2-5; size: .
CDR3: ASSAEGGTEAF; V: TRBV7-7; J: TRBJ1-1; size: .
CDR3: SIASDGDTQY; V: TRBV20-1; J: TRBJ2-3; size: few
CDR3: ASSKGGGVETQY; V: TRBV12-3/TRBV12-4; J: TRBJ2-5; size: .
CDR3: ASSLRRLAGGSSTDTQY; V: TRBV5-1; J: TRBJ2-3; size: few
CDR3: ASSGRSSAQETQY; V: TRBV7-2; J: TRBJ2-5; size: .
CDR3: AWSVRAGPNQPQH; V: TRBV30; J: TRBJ1-5; size: .
CDR3: ATSRGLTVAGDTQY; V: TRBV15; J: TRBJ2-3; size: .
CDR3: ASSIKGYEQY; V: TRBV2; J: TRBJ2-7; size: few
CDR3: ASSTDRTAGELF; V: TRBV18; J: TRBJ2-2; size: .
CDR3: ASRQGWDEKLF; V: TRBV6-6; J: TRBJ1-4; size: few
CDR3: ASSFSRLAGFTYEQY; V: TRBV6-2/TRBV6-3; J: TRBJ2-7; size: .
CDR3: ASLKRDPSTDTQY; V: TRBV2; J: TRBJ2-3; size: few
CDR3: ASSRLHKGNTEAF; V: TRBV19; J: TRBJ1-1; size: .
CDR3: ASRLRDRAAPLH; V: TRBV6-5; J: TRBJ1-6; size: few
CDR3: ASSQRGMGAYEQY; V: TRBV7-2; J: TRBJ2-7; size: .
CDR3: ASSFLTGGASAEAF; V: TRBV12-3/TRBV12-4; J: TRBJ1-1; size: .
CDR3: ASSFSTGRESGNTIY; V: TRBV5-6; J: TRBJ1-3; size: many
CDR3: ASSGGSGANVLT; V: TRBV12-3/TRBV12-4; J: TRBJ2-6; size: .
CDR3: ATKIAGGTSSTDTQY; V: TRBV5-1; J: TRBJ2-3; size: few
CDR3: ASSLEIAMGEQF; V: TRBV7-9; J: TRBJ2-1; size: .
CDR3: ASSQEGQGYGYT; V: TRBV3-1; J: TRBJ1-2; size: .
CDR3: ASSYPTSGDTDTQY; V: TRBV5-4; J: TRBJ2-3; size: few
CDR3: ASSRNPLAGGPNNEQF; V: TRBV6-2/TRBV6-3; J: TRBJ2-1; size: few
CDR3: ASSVGPRRTRRETQY; V: TRBV9; J: TRBJ2-5; size: few
CDR3: ASSLGPPKQMNTEAF; V: TRBV7-3; J: TRBJ1-1; size: once
CDR3: ASSLVSQIIVKAF; V: TRBV7-8; J: TRBJ1-1; size: many
CDR3: ASSRPPPRADRPTGNTIY; V: TRBV4-1; J: TRBJ1-3; size: .
CDR3: ASSPSRAQPQH; V: TRBV6-5; J: TRBJ1-5; size: once
CDR3: ASSLEVPNTEAF; V: TRBV7-2; J: TRBJ1-1; size: few
CDR3: SVHPATTKVQF; V: TRBV29-1; J: TRBJ2-1; size: few
CDR3: ASSPHRGLEPQH; V: TRBV7-2; J: TRBJ1-5; size: .
CDR3: ASSLGFGQRINEKLF; V: TRBV5-1; J: TRBJ1-4; size: few
CDR3: ASKHLDRKNSNQPQH; V: TRBV6-1; J: TRBJ1-5; size: few
CDR3: SAGAGGKNYGYT; V: TRBV20-1; J: TRBJ1-2; size: many
CDR3: ASSSPGELF; V: TRBV6-5; J: TRBJ2-2; size: .
CDR3: SAAVAGEPTDTQY; V: TRBV20-1; J: TRBJ2-3; size: .
CDR3: ASNRGAANYGYT; V: TRBV9; J: TRBJ1-2; size: few
CDR3: SARDTGVDQPQH; V: TRBV20-1; J: TRBJ1-5; size: many
CDR3: ASSISSGRVHEQF; V: TRBV7-2; J: TRBJ2-1; size: .
CDR3: ASRTQGGSHEQF; V: TRBV6-6; J: TRBJ2-1; size: few
CDR3: AISERTWELF; V: TRBV10-3; J: TRBJ2-2; size: few